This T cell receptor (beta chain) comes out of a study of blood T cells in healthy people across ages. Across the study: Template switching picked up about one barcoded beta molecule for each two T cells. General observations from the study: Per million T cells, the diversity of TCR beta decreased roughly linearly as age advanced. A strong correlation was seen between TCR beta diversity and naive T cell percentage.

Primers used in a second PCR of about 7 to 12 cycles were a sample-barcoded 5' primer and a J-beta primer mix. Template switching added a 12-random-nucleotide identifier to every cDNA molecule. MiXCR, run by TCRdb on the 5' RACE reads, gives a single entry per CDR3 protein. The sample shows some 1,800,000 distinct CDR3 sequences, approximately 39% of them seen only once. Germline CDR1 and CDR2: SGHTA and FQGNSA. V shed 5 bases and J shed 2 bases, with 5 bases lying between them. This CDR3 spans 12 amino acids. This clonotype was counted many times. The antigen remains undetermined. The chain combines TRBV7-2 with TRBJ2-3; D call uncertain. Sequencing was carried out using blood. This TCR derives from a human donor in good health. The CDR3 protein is CASSTLTDTQYF. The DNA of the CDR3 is TGTGCCAGCAGCACCCTCACAGATACGCAGTATTTT.